The 25 T cell receptor beta chains below all came from one sample that was sequenced in a study of shared clonotypes between healthy human individuals. Sequencing used immunoSEQ multiplex PCR; TCRdb keeps in-frame clones, though not all of them. The sample contains some 530,000 clones, more than 75% of which appear only once. The specimen was PBMCs. All receptors come from a woman aged 40 to 55 in good health. Some clones in this sample may be carry-over from other donors' samples.

This clone was seen only once. J is TRBJ2-2 and V is TRBV7-6; D gene unclear. V was pared by 2 bases and J by 0 bases, with 10 bases between. Germline CDR1 is SGHVS and CDR2 is FNYEAQ. The CDR3 sequence is 16 residues long. The CDR3 sequence is CASSLMITSNTGELFF. The CDR3 DNA reads TGTGCCAGCAGCTTAATGATTACCTCGAACACCGGGGAGCTGTTTTTT.

The chain couples TRBV28 to TRBJ1-1; weak D call: TRBD1 (5 bases). Germline CDR1 MDHEN, CDR2 SYDVKM. CDR3 length equals 14 residues. The V end lost 4 bases, the J end lost 4 bases, and 13 bases lay between the germline ends. CDR3 DNA sequence: TGTGCCAGCAGTTCCCTCCGGGACGGCACTGAAGCTTTCTTT. This translates into CASSSLRDGTEAFF.

This sequence joins TRBV15 and TRBJ1-5, with TRBD1 identical over 9 bases. The CDR3 totals 16 residues. V dropped 0 bases and J dropped 5; count of bases not matched to a gene: 5. Germline-derived CDR1 and CDR2 are LNHNV and YYDKDF (reference sequence). The CDR3: CATSRDPGQGYQPQHF. In DNA, the CDR3 is TGTGCCACCAGCAGAGACCCCGGACAGGGGTATCAGCCCCAGCATTTT.

V usage is TRBV28 and J usage is TRBJ1-2; 10 bases line up with TRBD1. J gave up 7 bases and V 2 bases, and 10 bases lay outside the gene matches. Germline V lookup: CDR1 MDHEN, CDR2 SYDVKM. The CDR3 is made up of 16 amino acids. CDR3 nucleotides: TGTGCCAGCAGTTTACCGCTTCCGGGACAGGGGATTGGCTACACCTTC. This gives the protein CASSLPLPGQGIGYTF.

The chain is built from TRBV2 and TRBJ1-5; tentative D call: TRBD1 (5 bases). V lost 9 bases and J lost 2, with 11 bases in between. CDR1 and CDR2 (germline): SNHLY, FYNNEI. The CDR3 has 13 residues. This CDR3 reads CASQGVGNQPQHF. The CDR3 DNA follows: TGTGCCAGTCAGGGTGTAGGCAATCAGCCCCAGCATTTT. The variable domain in full, with the rest retrieved from reference TRBV2 and TRBJ1-5, is EPEVTQTPSHQVTQMGQEVILRCVPISNHLYFYWYRQILGQKVEFLVSFYNNEISEKSEIFDDQFSVERPDGSNFTLKIRSTKLEDSAMYFCASQGVGNQPQHFGDGTRLSIL.

This clone was detected a few times. The gene calls are TRBV10-3 and TRBJ2-1, with 12 bases identical to TRBD2. With V trimmed by 8 bases and J by 3 bases, 5 bases remained unmatched. Germline assignment: CDR1 ENHRY and CDR2 SYGVKD. The CDR3 loop spans 15 amino acids. CDR3: CAISASGRDYNEQFF. The DNA of the CDR3 is TGTGCCATCTCGGCTAGCGGGAGGGACTACAATGAGCAGTTCTTC.

The CDR3 loop reads CASQTGRDNQPQHF. DNA for the CDR3: TGCGCCAGCCAGACAGGGAGAGACAATCAGCCCCAGCATTTT. This sequence joins TRBV4-1 and TRBJ1-5; 7 bases match TRBD1. Germline CDR1 is MGHRA and CDR2 is YSYEKL. The length of the CDR3 is 14 residues. The J segment lost 3 bases and the V segment lost 8 bases, leaving 7 bases of the junction unmatched.

The chain couples TRBV19 to TRBJ1-1; D gene uncertain. V was pared by 5 bases and J by 11 bases, with 18 bases between. The CDR3 extends over 13 amino acids. Germline CDR1 LNHDA, CDR2 SQIVND (reference sequence). The CDR3 DNA is TGTGCCAGTAGTCTGGGCACAACCCATGAGGCTTTCTTT. It translates to CASSLGTTHEAFF.

In this sample, this clone turned up a few times. The chain has TRBV4-3 and TRBJ2-1, with D unresolved. Trimming took 1 base from V and 6 from J, leaving 10 bases between them. Germline values: CDR1 LGHNA, CDR2 YSLEER. The CDR3 extends over 14 amino acids. The CDR3 region has the DNA TGCGCCAGCAGCCAAGTTCTTAGAGCCAATGAGCAGTTCTTC. Encoded protein: CASSQVLRANEQFF.

The chain links TRBV2 to TRBJ1-2, with 8 bases fitting TRBD1. The V gene end was trimmed by 5 bases and the J gene end by 0 bases; junction bases not matched to a gene: 2. Per germline, CDR1 SNHLY and CDR2 FYNNEI. The CDR3 sequence is 14 residues long. In nucleotides, the CDR3 is TGTGCCAGCAGTAACAGGGGGACTAACTATGGCTACACCTTC. Protein sequence: CASSNRGTNYGYTF.

The chain uses TRBV18 and TRBJ2-3; 7 bases map to TRBD2. CDR3 length equals 16 residues. V lost 3 bases to trimming and J lost 2 bases; unmatched junction nucleotides: 8. In germline, CDR1 is KGHSH, CDR2 LQKENI. The CDR3: CASSPGAGIITDTQYF. CDR3 bases: TGTGCCAGCTCACCGGGAGCGGGGATAATCACAGATACGCAGTATTTT.

This chain joins TRBV27 and TRBJ2-1, with D perhaps assigned TRBD1 or TRBD2 (7 bases each). Per the germline V gene, CDR1 is MNHEY and CDR2 is SMNVEV (reference sequence). The V end lost 5 bases, the J end lost 4 bases, and 18 bases lay between the germline ends. This CDR3 has 16 amino acids. CDR3 sequence: CASSVHRGLIYNEQFF. In DNA, the CDR3 is TGTGCCAGCAGTGTCCACAGGGGACTAATATACAATGAGCAGTTCTTC.

J is TRBJ2-2 and V is TRBV10-3; no clear D gene. V lost 2 bases, J lost 3 bases, and 4 bases lay in between. Germline lookup yields CDR1 ENHRY and CDR2 SYGVKD. The CDR3 spans 13 residues. The chain's CDR3 is CAISEGYTGELFF. Written as DNA, the CDR3 is TGTGCCATCAGTGAGGGATACACCGGGGAGCTGTTTTTT.

This clone was observed once. This rearrangement joins TRBV5-1 to TRBJ2-5; D may be TRBD2 (5 bases). The germline gives CDR1 SGHRS, CDR2 YFSETQ. Trimming pared 5 bases from V and 5 bases from J, leaving 13 bases between. This CDR3 is built from 13 residues. Here the CDR3 DNA reads TGCGCCAGCAGGGCGACTACAAGGGAGACCCAGTACTTC. Translated: CASRATTRETQYF. The whole variable domain, remainder taken from reference TRBV5-1 and TRBJ2-5, is KAGVTQTPRYLIKTRGQQVTLSCSPISGHRSVSWYQQTPGQGLQFLFEYFSETQRNKGNFPGRFSGRQFSNSRSEMNVSTLELGDSALYLCASRATTRETQYFGPGTRLLVL.

The gene calls are TRBV29-1 and TRBJ1-5, with D tentatively TRBD1 (6 bases). Trimming took 6 bases from V and 3 from J, leaving 15 bases between them. Germline assignment: CDR1 SQVTM and CDR2 ANQGSEA. The CDR3 totals 14 residues. CDR3 DNA: TGCAGCGTCACGAGCGGACAGCTCAATCAGCCCCAGCATTTT. It translates to CSVTSGQLNQPQHF. Filled out from reference TRBV29-1 and TRBJ1-5, the complete variable domain reads SAVISQKPSRDICQRGTSLTIQCQVDSQVTMMFWYRQQPGQSLTLIATANQGSEATYESGFVIDKFPISRPNLTFSTLTVSNMSPEDSSIYLCSVTSGQLNQPQHFGDGTRLSIL.

This clone was detected once. This rearrangement joins TRBV2 to TRBJ2-5; D is undetermined. V gave up 3 bases and J gave up 4 bases, with 9 bases separating them. Germline CDR1 is SNHLY and CDR2 is FYNNEI. The CDR3 has 13 amino acids. CDR3: CASSEGWVETQYF. CDR3 coding DNA: TGTGCCAGCAGTGAGGGGTGGGTAGAGACCCAGTACTTC.

The rearrangement uses TRBV9 and TRBJ2-6; 12 bases line up with TRBD1. V lost 3 bases to trimming and J lost 1 base; unmatched junction nucleotides: 5. Germline CDR1 reads SGDLS; CDR2 reads YYNGEE. This CDR3 region has 18 residues. Here the CDR3 DNA reads TGTGCCAGCAGCGCCCGGGACAGGGGGCAATCTGGGGCCAACGTCCTGACTTTC. Protein: CASSARDRGQSGANVLTF.

This chain uses TRBV6-5 with TRBJ2-1, with 10 bases aligning to TRBD1. The trim removed 7 bases at V and 9 bases at J, leaving 6 bases unmatched. CDR1 is MNHEY, CDR2 SVGAGI, per germline. The CDR3 length is 13 residues. The CDR3: CASMEDRGSEQFF. The CDR3 coding sequence is TGTGCCAGCATGGAGGACAGGGGGAGTGAGCAGTTCTTC.

This rearrangement joins TRBV28 to TRBJ1-1; D may be TRBD1 (6 bases). CDR3 size: 13 residues. V lost 10 bases and J 0 bases, leaving 12 bases between the germline ends. Germline V CDR1 and CDR2: MDHEN, SYDVKM. The CDR3 here is CATSGAVNTEAFF. As DNA, the CDR3 is TGTGCCACCTCAGGGGCCGTGAACACTGAAGCTTTCTTT.

V and J are TRBV11-2 and TRBJ2-1; either TRBD1 or TRBD2 may supply D (6 bases each). Trimming took off 1 base at V and 5 bases at J, with 18 bases between the two ends. CDR3 length equals 17 residues. The V gene's germline CDR1 is SGHAT and CDR2 FQNNGV. As DNA, the CDR3 is TGTGCCAGCAGCTTAGCGGGGGCCGCCTTTCGGGACAATGAGCAGTTCTTC. As protein: CASSLAGAAFRDNEQFF.

The V gene is TRBV5-1, the J gene TRBJ1-2; D is perhaps TRBD1 (5 bases). The CDR3 has 15 residues. V lost 4 bases to trimming and J lost 0 bases, with 13 bases between them. The germline gives CDR1 SGHRS, CDR2 YFSETQ. CDR3 protein: CASSPEAGPNYGYTF. The DNA for the CDR3 is TGCGCCAGCAGCCCGGAGGCAGGGCCTAACTATGGCTACACCTTC.

J is TRBJ2-1 and V is TRBV6-1, with TRBD1 as a possible D gene (6 bases). Germline lookup yields CDR1 MNHNS and CDR2 SASEGT. This CDR3 region has 13 residues. V gave up 7 bases and J gave up 4 bases, with 11 bases separating them. The CDR3 bases are TGTGCCAGCACGGGGACACTTTACAATGAGCAGTTCTTC. Encoded protein: CASTGTLYNEQFF.

The genes are TRBV14 and TRBJ2-1; TRBD1 is a possible D gene (6 bases). CDR1 and CDR2 from the germline V gene are SGHDN and FVKESK. Between the trimmed V and J ends, which lost 3 bases and 2 bases, there was a span of 14 bases. This CDR3 is 16 amino acids long. CDR3: CASSHFQGQTYNEQFF. The CDR3 nucleotides are TGTGCCAGCAGCCATTTTCAGGGGCAAACCTACAATGAGCAGTTCTTC.

The V gene is TRBV7-2, the J gene TRBJ2-2, with 8 bases that match TRBD2. The junction had 7 bases not matched to a gene; V was cut back by 3 bases and J by 4 bases. CDR1 and CDR2 (germline): SGHTA, FQGNSA. The CDR3 is 16 amino acids. In DNA form, the CDR3 reads TGTGCCAGCAGCTTCCAAGCGGGAGTGGTCACCGGGGAGCTGTTTTTT. Its protein is CASSFQAGVVTGELFF.

The chain uses TRBV11-2 and TRBJ2-1; 8 bases are shared with TRBD1. The ends lost 1 base at V and 7 bases at J; junction bases unmatched: 0. CDR3 size: 13 residues. Germline V gene lookup returns CDR1 SGHAT and CDR2 FQNNGV. The CDR3 here is CASSLGQGNEQFF. For the CDR3, the DNA is TGTGCCAGCAGCTTAGGACAGGGGAATGAGCAGTTCTTC.